This paragraph reports one TCR beta chain. Its specificity is unknown. The sample originates from a study of cytomegalovirus exposure and HLA in healthy donors. General study results and limits: A later look showed TCR association rates differing by HLA locus, highest for DRB1 and lowest for HLA-C. The authors reported that TCR beta sequences could predict HLA-A and HLA-B alleles. These predictions were accurate for most subjects in the first cohort. Across donors, presence/absence analyses took sequencing depth to be roughly uniform.

CDR3 size: 14 residues. V lost 7 bases to trimming and J lost 0 bases, with 10 bases between them. The germline V gene has CDR1 MNHNS and CDR2 SASEGT. Both 60 Vbeta primers and 13 Jbeta primers went into the PCR. Method: immunoSEQ multiplex PCR; TCRdb's copy keeps in-frame clones and lacks some. The sample includes tens of thousands of clones, 75% to 85% of them seen just once. The TCR originated in a male donor in good health and CMV-seronegative. The rearrangement uses TRBV6-1 and TRBJ2-1; D is unclear. The sample taken for sequencing was PBMCs. This chain's CDR3 is CASTPQSSYNEQFF. The CDR3 bases are TGTGCCAGCACCCCACAGAGCTCCTACAATGAGCAGTTCTTC.